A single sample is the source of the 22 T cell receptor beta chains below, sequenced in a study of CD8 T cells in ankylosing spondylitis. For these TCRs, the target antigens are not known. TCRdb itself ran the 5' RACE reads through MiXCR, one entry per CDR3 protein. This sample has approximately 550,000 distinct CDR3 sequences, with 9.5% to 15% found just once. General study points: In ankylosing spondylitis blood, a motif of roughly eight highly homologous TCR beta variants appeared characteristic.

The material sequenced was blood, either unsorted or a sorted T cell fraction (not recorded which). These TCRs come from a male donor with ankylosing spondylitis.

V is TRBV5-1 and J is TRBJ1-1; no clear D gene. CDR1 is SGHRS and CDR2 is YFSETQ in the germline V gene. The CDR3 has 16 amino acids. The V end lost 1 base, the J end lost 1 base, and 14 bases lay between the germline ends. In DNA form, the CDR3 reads TGCGCCAGCAGCTTGAGTCTTACTCGACCGAACACTGAAGCTTTCTTT. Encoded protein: CASSLSLTRPNTEAFF.

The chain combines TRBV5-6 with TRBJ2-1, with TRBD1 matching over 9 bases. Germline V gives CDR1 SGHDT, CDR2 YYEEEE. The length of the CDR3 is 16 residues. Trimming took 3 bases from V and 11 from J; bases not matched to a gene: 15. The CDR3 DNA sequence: TGTGCCAGCAGCTGGTTACCGGGACAGGGCTCTCTTAAGCAGTTCTTC. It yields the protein CASSWLPGQGSLKQFF.

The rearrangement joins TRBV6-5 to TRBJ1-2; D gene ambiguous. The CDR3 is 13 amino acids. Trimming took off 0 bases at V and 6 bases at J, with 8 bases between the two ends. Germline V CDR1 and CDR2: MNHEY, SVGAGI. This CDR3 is CASSYSGGHGYTF. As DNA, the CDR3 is TGTGCCAGCAGTTACTCAGGTGGACATGGCTACACCTTC.

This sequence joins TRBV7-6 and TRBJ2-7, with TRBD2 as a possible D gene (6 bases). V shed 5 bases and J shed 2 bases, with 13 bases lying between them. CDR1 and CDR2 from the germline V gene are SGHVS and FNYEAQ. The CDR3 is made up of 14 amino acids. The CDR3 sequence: CASSLQEGPYEQYV. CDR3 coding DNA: TGTGCCAGCAGCCTCCAGGAGGGCCCCTACGAGCAGTACGTC.

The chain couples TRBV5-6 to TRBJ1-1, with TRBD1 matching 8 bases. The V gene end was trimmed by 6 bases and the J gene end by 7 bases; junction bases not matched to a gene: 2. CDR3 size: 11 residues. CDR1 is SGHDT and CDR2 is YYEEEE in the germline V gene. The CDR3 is CASTDRGEAFF. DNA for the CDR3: TGTGCCAGCACAGACAGGGGTGAAGCTTTCTTT.

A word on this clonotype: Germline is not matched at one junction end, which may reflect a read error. The CDR3 reads CACSSRLAGGHTDTQYF. CDR3 nucleotide sequence: TGTGCCTGCAGTTCCCGACTAGCGGGAGGCCACACAGATACGCAGTATTTT. The rearrangement links TRBV12-3 or TRBV12-4 to TRBJ2-3; TRBD2 matches 13 bases. This CDR3 spans 17 amino acids.

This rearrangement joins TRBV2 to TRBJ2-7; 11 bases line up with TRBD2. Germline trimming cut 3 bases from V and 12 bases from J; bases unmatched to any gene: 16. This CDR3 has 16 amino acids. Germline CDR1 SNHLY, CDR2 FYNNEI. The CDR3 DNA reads TGTGCCAGCAGTGATACGGGATCGGTACTAGCGGGAGCCCCGTACTTC. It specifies CASSDTGSVLAGAPYF. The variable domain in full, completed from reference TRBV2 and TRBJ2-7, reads EPEVTQTPSHQVTQMGQEVILRCVPISNHLYFYWYRQILGQKVEFLVSFYNNEISEKSEIFDDQFSVERPDGSNFTLKIRSTKLEDSAMYFCASSDTGSVLAGAPYFGPGTRLTVT.

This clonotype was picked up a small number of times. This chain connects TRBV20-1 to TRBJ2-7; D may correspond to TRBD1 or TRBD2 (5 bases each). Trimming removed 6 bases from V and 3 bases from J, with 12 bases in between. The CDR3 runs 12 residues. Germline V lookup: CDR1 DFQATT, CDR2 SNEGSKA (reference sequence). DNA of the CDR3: TGCAGTGCAACCGGGACGGACTACGAGCAGTACTTC. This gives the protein CSATGTDYEQYF.

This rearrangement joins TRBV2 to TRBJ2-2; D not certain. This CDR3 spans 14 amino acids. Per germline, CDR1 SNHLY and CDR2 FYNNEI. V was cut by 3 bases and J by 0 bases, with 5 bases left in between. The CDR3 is CASSDYSNTGELFF. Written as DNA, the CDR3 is TGTGCCAGCAGTGACTACTCGAACACCGGGGAGCTGTTTTTT. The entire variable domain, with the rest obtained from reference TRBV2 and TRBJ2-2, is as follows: EPEVTQTPSHQVTQMGQEVILRCVPISNHLYFYWYRQILGQKVEFLVSFYNNEISEKSEIFDDQFSVERPDGSNFTLKIRSTKLEDSAMYFCASSDYSNTGELFFGEGSRLTVL.

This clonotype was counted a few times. The CDR3 sequence: CSATLAGVEEQYF. CDR3 bases: TGCAGTGCGACACTAGCGGGAGTAGAAGAGCAGTACTTC. The chain uses TRBV20-1 and TRBJ2-7, with 11 bases lining up with TRBD2. This CDR3 has 13 amino acids. J was trimmed by 7 bases and V by 6 bases; bases with no gene match: 8. CDR1 is DFQATT, CDR2 SNEGSKA, per germline (reference sequence).

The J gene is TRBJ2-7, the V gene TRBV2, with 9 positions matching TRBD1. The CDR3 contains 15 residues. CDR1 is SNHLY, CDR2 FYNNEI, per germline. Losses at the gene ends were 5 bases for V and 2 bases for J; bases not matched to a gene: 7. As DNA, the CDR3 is TGTGCCAGCAGTAGAGACAGGGGGATGGCCTACGAGCAGTACGTC. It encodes CASSRDRGMAYEQYV.

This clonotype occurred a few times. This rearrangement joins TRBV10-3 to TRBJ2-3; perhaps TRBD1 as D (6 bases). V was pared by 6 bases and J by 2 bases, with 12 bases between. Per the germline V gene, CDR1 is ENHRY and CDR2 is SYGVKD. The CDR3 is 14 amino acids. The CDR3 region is CAIRPGQNTDTQYF. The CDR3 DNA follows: TGTGCCATCAGACCGGGACAAAACACAGATACGCAGTATTTT.

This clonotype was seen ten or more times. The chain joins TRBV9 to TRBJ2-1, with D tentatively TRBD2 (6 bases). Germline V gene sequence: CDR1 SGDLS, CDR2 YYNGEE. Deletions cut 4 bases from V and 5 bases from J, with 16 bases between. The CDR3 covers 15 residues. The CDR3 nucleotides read TGTGCCAGCAGCCGCCGGGTGACTAGACACAATGAGCAGTTCTTC. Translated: CASSRRVTRHNEQFF.

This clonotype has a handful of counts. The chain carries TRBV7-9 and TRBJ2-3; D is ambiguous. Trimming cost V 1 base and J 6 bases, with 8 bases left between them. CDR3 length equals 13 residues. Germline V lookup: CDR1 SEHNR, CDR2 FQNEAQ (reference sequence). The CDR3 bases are TGTGCCAGCAGCTTAGGAGTGGGGGATACGCAGTATTTT. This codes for CASSLGVGDTQYF.

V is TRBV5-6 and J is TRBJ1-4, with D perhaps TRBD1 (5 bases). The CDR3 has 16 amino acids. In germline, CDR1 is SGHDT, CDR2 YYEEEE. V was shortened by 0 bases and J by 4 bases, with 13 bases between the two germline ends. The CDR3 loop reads CASSLDQGLINEKLFF. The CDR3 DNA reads TGTGCCAGCAGCTTGGATCAGGGCCTCATTAATGAAAAACTGTTTTTT.

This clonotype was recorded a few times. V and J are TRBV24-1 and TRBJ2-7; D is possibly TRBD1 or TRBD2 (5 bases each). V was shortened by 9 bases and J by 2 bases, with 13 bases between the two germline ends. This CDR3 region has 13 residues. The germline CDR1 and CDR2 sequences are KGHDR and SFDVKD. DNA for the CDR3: TGTGCCACCCCGAGGGGTTTTGCCTACGAGCAGTACGTC. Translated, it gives CATPRGFAYEQYV.

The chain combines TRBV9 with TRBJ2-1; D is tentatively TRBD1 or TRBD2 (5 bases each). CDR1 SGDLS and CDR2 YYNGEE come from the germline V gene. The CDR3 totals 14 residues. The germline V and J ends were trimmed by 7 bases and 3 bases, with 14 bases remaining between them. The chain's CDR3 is CASDRDQGYNEQFF. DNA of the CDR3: TGTGCCAGCGACCGGGACCAGGGCTACAATGAGCAGTTCTTC.

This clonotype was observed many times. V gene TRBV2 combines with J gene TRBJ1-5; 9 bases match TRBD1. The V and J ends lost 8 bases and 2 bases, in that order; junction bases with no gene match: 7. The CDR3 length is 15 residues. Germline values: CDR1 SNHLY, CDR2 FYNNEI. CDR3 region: CASGGQGSGNQPQHF. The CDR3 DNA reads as TGTGCCAGCGGTGGACAGGGGTCGGGCAATCAGCCCCAGCATTTT.

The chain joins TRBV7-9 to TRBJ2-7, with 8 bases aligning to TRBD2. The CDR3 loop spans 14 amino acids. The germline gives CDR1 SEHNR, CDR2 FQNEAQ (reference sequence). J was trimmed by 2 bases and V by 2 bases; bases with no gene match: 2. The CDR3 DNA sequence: TGTGCCAGCAGCTTAAGCGGGAGCCCCTACGAGCAGTACTTC. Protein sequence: CASSLSGSPYEQYF. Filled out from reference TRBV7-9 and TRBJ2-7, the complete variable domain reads DTGVSQNPRHKITKRGQNVTFRCDPISEHNRLYWYRQTLGQGPEFLTYFQNEAQLEKSRLLSDRFSAERPKGSFSTLEIQRTEQGDSAMYLCASSLSGSPYEQYFGPGTRLTVT.

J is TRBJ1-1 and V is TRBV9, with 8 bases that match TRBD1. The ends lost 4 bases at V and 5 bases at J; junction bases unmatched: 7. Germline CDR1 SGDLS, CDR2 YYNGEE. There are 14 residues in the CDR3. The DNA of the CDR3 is TGTGCCAGCAGCACCCAGGGGGCTTTTACTGAAGCTTTCTTT. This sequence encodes CASSTQGAFTEAFF.

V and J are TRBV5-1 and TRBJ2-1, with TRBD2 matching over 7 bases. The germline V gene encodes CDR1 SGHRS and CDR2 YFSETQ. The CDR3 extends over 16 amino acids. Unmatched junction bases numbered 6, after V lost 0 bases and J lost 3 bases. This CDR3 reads CASSLEAGPGYNEQFF. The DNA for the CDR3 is TGCGCCAGCAGCTTGGAAGCGGGGCCAGGCTACAATGAGCAGTTCTTC.

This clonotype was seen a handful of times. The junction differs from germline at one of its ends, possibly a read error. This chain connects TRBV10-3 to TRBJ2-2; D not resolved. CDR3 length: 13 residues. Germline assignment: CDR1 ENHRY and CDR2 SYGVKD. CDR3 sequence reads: CAIREWVTGELFF. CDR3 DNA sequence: TGTGCCATCAGGGAGTGGGTTACCGGGGAGCTGTTTTTT.